The next 20 T cell receptor beta chains were all read from a single sample in a study of neurological immune-mediated disorders. Each CDR3 protein is one row after TCRdb ran MiXCR on the 5' RACE reads. The sample lists 3,500 to 5,000 distinct CDR3 sequences; approximately 32% were seen once. Sequences were obtained from CD8+ T cells from blood. The origin of the receptors is a man aged 50 to 59 with HTLV-1-associated myelopathy (HAM/TSP).

The chain has TRBV10-1 and TRBJ2-2; D gene uncertain. The CDR3 sequence is 14 residues long. Looked up from germline, CDR1 is WNHNN and CDR2 is SYGVQD (reference sequence). Trimming removed 3 bases at V and 5 bases at J, with 10 bases between. CDR3 region: CASSEVMGTGELFF. Written as DNA, the CDR3 is TGCGCCAGCAGTGAAGTCATGGGAACCGGGGAGCTGTTTTTT.

The V gene is TRBV27, the J gene TRBJ1-2; 9 bases fit TRBD1. The CDR3 extends over 13 amino acids. Germline V lookup: CDR1 MNHEY, CDR2 SMNVEV (reference sequence). J was trimmed by 8 bases and V by 4 bases; bases with no gene match: 5. CDR3 nucleotides: TGTGCCAGCAGTTCCACAGGGGGCTGGGGCTACACCTTC. Its translation is CASSSTGGWGYTF.

This clonotype has only a few counts. It is likely a read error, because the conserved phenylalanine at the end of the CDR3 is missing. Because the CDR3's place on the DNA is in doubt, the DNA is left out and the CDR3 is given as listed by TCRdb. The chain links TRBV7-2 to TRBJ2-1; TRBD1 is the table's D call and was not checked against the DNA. Germline values: CDR1 SGHTA, CDR2 FQGNSA. The CDR3 totals 15 residues, both ends included. CDR3 in amino acids: CASSLTVAGTNKQLL.

This clonotype is medium-sized by share. The V call is TRBV5-1, the J call TRBJ2-7, with D unclear. The length of the CDR3 is 12 residues. CDR1 and CDR2 (germline): SGHRS, YFSETQ. Trimming took 7 bases from V and 4 from J, leaving 12 bases between them. CDR3 sequence reads: CASSPDAYEQYF. In DNA form, the CDR3 reads TGCGCCAGCTCCCCGGACGCGTACGAGCAGTACTTC.

The genes are TRBV20-1 and TRBJ1-2, with 9 bases fitting TRBD1. The germline V gene encodes CDR1 DFQATT and CDR2 SNEGSKA (reference sequence). The ends lost 6 bases at V and 5 bases at J; junction bases unmatched: 7. The CDR3 is made up of 13 amino acids. The CDR3 sequence: CSAGQGLGYGYTF. The CDR3, as DNA: TGCAGTGCCGGACAGGGGCTGGGGTATGGCTACACCTTC.

The V gene is TRBV4-3, the J gene TRBJ1-3; D uncertain. V was shortened by 0 bases and J by 2 bases, with 8 bases between the two germline ends. The CDR3 length is 15 residues. Germline V gene sequence: CDR1 LGHNA, CDR2 YSLEER. The CDR3 sequence: CASSQDYQTGNTIYF. The CDR3 coding sequence is TGCGCCAGCAGCCAAGATTATCAGACTGGAAACACCATATATTTT.

The gene calls are TRBV15 and TRBJ2-7; 10 nucleotides match TRBD1. Germline CDR1 reads LNHNV; CDR2 reads YYDKDF (reference sequence). V trimming: 3 bases; J trimming: 3 bases; junction bases outside the gene matches: 5. CDR3 size: 15 residues. The CDR3 DNA sequence: TGTGCCACCAGCAGTCCGGGACAGGGGCGCTACGAGCAGTACTTC. Amino acid sequence: CATSSPGQGRYEQYF.

The chain links TRBV7-9 to TRBJ2-7; the D is unclear. Trimming left V 5 bases short and J 3 bases short, with 8 bases between. The length of the CDR3 is 12 residues. Germline V CDR1 and CDR2: SEHNR, FQNEAQ (reference sequence). The CDR3 region has the DNA TGTGCCAGCAGCCCCGACGGCTACGAGCAGTACTTC. This encodes CASSPDGYEQYF.

This rearrangement joins TRBV6-1 to TRBJ2-1; TRBD2 matches at 11 bases. V dropped 4 bases and J dropped 5; count of bases not matched to a gene: 10. Germline-derived CDR1 and CDR2 are MNHNS and SASEGT. The length of the CDR3 is 17 residues. As DNA, the CDR3 is TGTGCCAGCAGTGCAATAGCGGGGGGGCTCTATCACAATGAGCAGTTCTTC. Encoded protein: CASSAIAGGLYHNEQFF.

This chain links TRBV20-1 with TRBJ2-7; 9 nucleotides align to TRBD1. There are 13 residues in the CDR3. J lost 4 bases, V lost 3 bases, and 4 bases had no gene match. Germline-derived CDR1 and CDR2 are DFQATT and SNEGSKA (reference sequence). CDR3 DNA sequence: TGCAGTGCTAGGACAGGGGGTCTATACGAGCAGTACTTC. Its protein product is CSARTGGLYEQYF.

The CDR3: CASSLGGGMNTEAFF. CDR3 DNA: TGTGCCAGCAGCTTGGGGGGGGGTATGAACACTGAAGCTTTCTTT. The chain joins TRBV5-5 to TRBJ1-1, with D perhaps matching TRBD1 (5 bases). The CDR3 is 15 amino acids. Trimming left V 0 bases short and J 0 bases short, with 9 bases between. The germline gives CDR1 SGHKS, CDR2 YYEKEE (reference sequence).

The rearrangement links TRBV20-1 to TRBJ2-1; D uncertain. The CDR3 spans 13 residues. Germline-derived CDR1 and CDR2 are DFQATT and SNEGSKA (reference sequence). Trimming cost V 3 bases and J 2 bases, with 8 bases left between them. Written as DNA, the CDR3 is TGCAGTGCTAGGCAGACCACCTACAATGAGCAGTTCTTC. This codes for CSARQTTYNEQFF.

In this sample, this clonotype turned up once. The CDR3 sequence is CSGTGTGWETQYF. The CDR3 bases are TGCAGCGGGACCGGGACAGGGTGGGAGACCCAGTACTTC. This chain connects TRBV29-1 to TRBJ2-5; 9 bases align to TRBD1. Germline V gene sequence: CDR1 SQVTM, CDR2 ANQGSEA. V lost 7 bases, J lost 5 bases, and 8 bases stayed unmatched. The CDR3 length is 13 residues.

This chain connects TRBV9 to TRBJ1-2, with D possibly matching TRBD1 (5 bases). CDR1 SGDLS and CDR2 YYNGEE come from the germline V gene. Between the trimmed V and J ends, which lost 6 bases and 13 bases, there was a span of 22 bases. The CDR3 spans 13 residues. In DNA form, the CDR3 reads TGTGCCAGCAACAGTGGGGCCCGGCCCGCGTTCACCTTC. Its protein is CASNSGARPAFTF. The variable domain in full, with the rest retrieved from reference TRBV9 and TRBJ1-2, is DSGVTQTPKHLITATGQRVTLRCSPRSGDLSVYWYQQSLDQGLQFLIQYYNGEERAKGNILERFSAQQFPDLHSELNLSSLELGDSALYFCASNSGARPAFTFGSGTRLTVV.

This clonotype was found many times. The V call is TRBV20-1, the J call TRBJ1-1, with 11 bases fitting TRBD1. The germline V gene encodes CDR1 DFQATT and CDR2 SNEGSKA (reference sequence). The junction had 10 bases not matched to a gene; V was cut back by 2 bases and J by 5 bases. This CDR3 region has 16 residues. The DNA for the CDR3 is TGCAGTGCTAGAAGCGGACAGGGGGCGCCTCGAACTGAAGCTTTCTTT. Its translation: CSARSGQGAPRTEAFF.

This clonotype was picked up a small number of times. This rearrangement joins TRBV6-5 to TRBJ2-1, with TRBD2 matching over 13 bases. J was trimmed by 9 bases and V by 5 bases; bases with no gene match: 7. This CDR3 has 15 residues. Per the germline V gene, CDR1 is MNHEY and CDR2 is SVGAGI. The CDR3 here is CASSPGLAGVGEQFF. The DNA of the CDR3 is TGTGCCAGCAGTCCCGGACTAGCGGGAGTCGGTGAGCAGTTCTTC.

This sequence joins TRBV29-1 and TRBJ2-1; 9 bases line up with TRBD2. Trimming at V came to 0 bases and at J to 6 bases, leaving 6 bases not matched to a gene. The germline V gene has CDR1 SQVTM and CDR2 ANQGSEA. The CDR3 sequence is 15 residues long. The CDR3 reads CSVEEGLGLANEQFF. Written as DNA, the CDR3 is TGCAGCGTTGAAGAGGGCCTGGGACTAGCCAATGAGCAGTTCTTC.

This clonotype came up many times. The chain employs TRBV7-9 and TRBJ2-7; the match to TRBD1 covers 8 bases. The CDR3 is 13 amino acids. With V trimmed by 5 bases and J by 6 bases, 6 bases remained unmatched. CDR1 SEHNR and CDR2 FQNEAQ come from the germline V gene (reference sequence). This CDR3 is CASSPDRVAEQYF. Written as DNA, the CDR3 is TGTGCCAGCAGCCCGGACAGGGTAGCCGAGCAGTACTTC.

This clonotype was counted ten times or more. The chain carries TRBV18 and TRBJ1-1; D gene uncertain. The germline V gene has CDR1 KGHSH and CDR2 LQKENI. There are 13 residues in the CDR3. V lost 3 bases, J lost 3 bases, and 8 bases lay in between. CDR3 amino acids: CASSPNRDTEAFF. The CDR3 DNA follows: TGTGCCAGCTCACCCAACCGGGACACTGAAGCTTTCTTT.

By sample share, this clonotype is large. This rearrangement joins TRBV7-6 to TRBJ1-2, with D perhaps TRBD1 (5 bases). This CDR3 has 14 residues. V was shortened by 7 bases and J by 7 bases, with 19 bases between the two germline ends. Germline V lookup: CDR1 SGHVS, CDR2 FNYEAQ. The chain's CDR3 is CASIATGTRCGYTF. CDR3 sequence (DNA): TGTGCCAGCATCGCAACCGGGACTCGCTGTGGCTACACCTTC.